One T cell receptor (beta chain) is described in this entry. Its antigen remains unknown. A much larger clonotype is one base distant, so this may be a read error. The record originates from a study of regulatory T cells in long-lasting Graves disease. The time point: newly diagnosed GD, antithyroid drugs for less than 3 months. From RNA extracted from PBMCs, the TCR library was made. V shed 10 bases and J shed 5 bases, with 15 bases lying between them. CDR1 is ENHRY and CDR2 is SYGVKD in the germline V gene. The CDR3 loop spans 13 amino acids. Study-wide findings and caveats: The number of shared public clonotypes was higher in persistent patients (approximately 2,600) than new patients (around 960). Persistent disease favored TRBV28, TRBJ1-2 and TRBJ2-5.

For TCR beta, libraries came from iRepertoire HTBI primers and Arm-PCR of CDR3 regions. TCRdb processed the multiplex PCR reads anew with MiXCR; each CDR3 protein has one entry. The sample has a few hundred thousand distinct CDR3 sequences, about 19% seen once; the top ten hold approximately 15%. The receptor was derived from a female donor with Graves disease. J is TRBJ1-5 and V is TRBV10-3; weak D call: TRBD1 (5 bases). The source was peripheral blood mononuclear cells (PBMCs), collected at new diagnosis, from a patient treated with antithyroid drugs. The CDR3 is CATHSGSDQPQHF. CDR3 nucleotides: TGTGCCACCCACTCAGGGAGCGATCAGCCCCAGCATTTT.